The following is a T cell receptor beta chain sequence with its context. The antigen remains undetermined. These data come from a study of blood T cells in healthy people across ages. Study-wide results and caveats: Estimated diversity that came from one million T cells was considered an underestimate.

Caucasian, healthy and from Russia, the donors were aged between about 6 and 90. The use of a sample-barcoded 5' primer and a J-beta primer mix characterized a second PCR of roughly 7 to 11 cycles. TCRdb re-called the 5' RACE reads with MiXCR, one entry per CDR3 protein. This sample has 850,000 to 1,300,000 distinct CDR3 sequences, with 45% found just once. Sequencing used blood. The TCR sequence derives from a woman aged 55-69 years in good health.

CDR3 DNA sequence: TGCGCCAGCAGCTTGGTGGTTAGCGCCCAAAAGGTCCACAATGAGCAGTACTTC. Translating gives CASSLVVSAQKVHNEQYF. This chain connects TRBV5-1 to TRBJ2-1, with D perhaps TRBD2 (5 bases). The assigned J gene may be wrong: the sequence end matches TRBJ2-7 better. CDR1 and CDR2 from the germline V gene are SGHRS and YFSETQ. This CDR3 region has 18 residues.